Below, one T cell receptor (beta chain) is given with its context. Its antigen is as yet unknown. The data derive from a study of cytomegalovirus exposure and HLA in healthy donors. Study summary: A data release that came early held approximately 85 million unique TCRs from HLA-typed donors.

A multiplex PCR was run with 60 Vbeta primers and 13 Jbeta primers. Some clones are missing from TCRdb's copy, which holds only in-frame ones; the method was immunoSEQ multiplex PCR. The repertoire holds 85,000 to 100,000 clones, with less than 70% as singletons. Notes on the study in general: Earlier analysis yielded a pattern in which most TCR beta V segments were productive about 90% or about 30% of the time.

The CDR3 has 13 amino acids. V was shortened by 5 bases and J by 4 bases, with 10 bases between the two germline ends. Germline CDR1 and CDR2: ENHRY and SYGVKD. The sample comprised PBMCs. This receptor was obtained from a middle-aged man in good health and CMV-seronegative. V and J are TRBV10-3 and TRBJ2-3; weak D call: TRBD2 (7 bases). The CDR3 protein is CAISPGGPDTQYF. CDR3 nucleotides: TGTGCCATCAGTCCGGGGGGCCCAGATACGCAGTATTTT.